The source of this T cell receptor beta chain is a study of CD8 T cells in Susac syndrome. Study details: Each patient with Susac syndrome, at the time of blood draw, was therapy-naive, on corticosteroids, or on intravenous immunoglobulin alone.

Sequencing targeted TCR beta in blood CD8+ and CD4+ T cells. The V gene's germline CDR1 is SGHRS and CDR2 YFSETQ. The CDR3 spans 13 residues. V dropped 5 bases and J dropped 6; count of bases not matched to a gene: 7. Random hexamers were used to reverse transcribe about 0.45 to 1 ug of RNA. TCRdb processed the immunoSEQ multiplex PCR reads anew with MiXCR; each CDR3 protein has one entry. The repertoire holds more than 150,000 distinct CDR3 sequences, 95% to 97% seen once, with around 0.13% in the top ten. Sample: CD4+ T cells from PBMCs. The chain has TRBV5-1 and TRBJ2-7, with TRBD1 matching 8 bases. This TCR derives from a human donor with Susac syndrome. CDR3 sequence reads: CASSSGDRGEQYF. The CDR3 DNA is TGCGCCAGCAGTTCCGGAGACAGGGGCGAGCAGTACTTC.